Detailed here is one TCR beta chain. This sample stems from a study of T cells in Graves' hyperthyroidism and ophthalmopathy. Diagnostic assessment was based on clinical symptoms, serum thyroxine and TRAb, thyroid ultrasound and orbital computed tomography. The ends were cut back, 0 bases at V and 8 bases at J, with 17 bases in the middle. The germline V gene has CDR1 LGHNA and CDR2 YSLEER. The CDR3 is 16 amino acids. The TCR beta CDR3 regions underwent amplification using RNA transcripts as the source. A first-round RT-PCR of the TCR CDR3 used the HTBI primer set. One entry per CDR3 protein results from TCRdb running MiXCR on the multiplex PCR reads. This table holds a few hundred thousand distinct CDR3 sequences, about a sixth found once.

This clonotype was obtained from a woman aged 25 to 39 with Graves' hyperthyroidism. The chain recombines TRBV4-3 with TRBJ1-5, with D uncertain. Sequencing was carried out using blood. CDR3 residues: CASSQDINRLAEPQHF. CDR3 DNA: TGCGCCAGCAGCCAAGATATCAACCGACTAGCGGAGCCCCAGCATTTT.